The 23 T cell receptor beta chains below all came from one sample that was sequenced in a study of fetal regulatory T cell absence and autoimmunity. The table came from immunoSEQ multiplex PCR; TCRdb's copy has only in-frame clones and leaves some out. Among some 50,000 clones listed, roughly 83% were seen once. The sample was cord blood. The origin of the receptors is a newborn boy with IPEX syndrome.

The CDR3 nucleotides read TGTGCCAGCAGCTTAGCCCGGGGGGGCCCAGATACGCAGTATTTT. This codes for CASSLARGGPDTQYF. The chain couples TRBV7-9 to TRBJ2-3, with 8 bases aligning to TRBD2. The J segment lost 4 bases and the V segment lost 0 bases, leaving 3 bases of the junction unmatched. This CDR3 is 15 amino acids long. The germline V gene encodes CDR1 SEHNR and CDR2 FQNEAQ (reference sequence).

J is TRBJ2-1 and V is TRBV7-2; TRBD2 might be the D (6 bases). There are 14 residues in the CDR3. Trimming left V 5 bases short and J 3 bases short, with 11 bases between. Germline assignment: CDR1 SGHTA and CDR2 FQGNSA. The CDR3 sequence is CASSGSGRYNEQFF. The CDR3 nucleotides read TGTGCCAGCAGCGGTAGCGGCCGCTACAATGAGCAGTTCTTC.

This rearrangement joins TRBV5-1 to TRBJ2-5; 12 bases agree with TRBD2. The ends lost 2 bases at V and 5 bases at J; junction bases unmatched: 7. Germline V gene lookup returns CDR1 SGHRS and CDR2 YFSETQ. The CDR3 is 16 residues long. CDR3 sequence reads: CASSFSLAGGLETQYF. For the CDR3, the DNA is TGCGCCAGCAGCTTCTCACTAGCGGGGGGTCTCGAGACCCAGTACTTC.

This clone was detected only a few times. V is TRBV5-1 and J is TRBJ2-7, with 9 bases that match TRBD1. The CDR3 is 14 amino acids. From germline, CDR1 is SGHRS and CDR2 YFSETQ. V trimming: 4 bases; J trimming: 6 bases; junction bases outside the gene matches: 8. CDR3 bases: TGCGCCAGCAGCCCATCAACAGGGGGCGCCGAGCAGTACTTC. It yields the protein CASSPSTGGAEQYF.

This clone was observed a single time. The chain joins TRBV19 to TRBJ2-4; 7 nucleotides align to TRBD2. This CDR3 is built from 16 residues. Trimming removed 5 bases from V and 1 base from J; junction bases left unmatched: 8. Germline V CDR1 and CDR2: LNHDA, SQIVND (reference sequence). The CDR3 nucleotides are TGTGCCAGTAGTGCCGGACTAGATGCTGCCAAAAACATTCAGTACTTC. Protein sequence: CASSAGLDAAKNIQYF.

The V call is TRBV27, the J call TRBJ1-4; maybe TRBD1 (5 bases). The CDR3 has 14 amino acids. The ends were cut back, 3 bases at V and 1 base at J, with 6 bases in the middle. CDR1 is MNHEY, CDR2 SMNVEV, per germline (reference sequence). CDR3 DNA: TGTGCCAGCAGTTTGGGGGTAACTAATGAAAAACTGTTTTTT. As protein: CASSLGVTNEKLFF.

The chain is built from TRBV30 and TRBJ2-7; D call uncertain. With 0 bases removed from V and 0 bases from J, the gap between germline ends came to 3 bases. CDR3 length: 12 residues. Germline V lookup: CDR1 GTSNPN, CDR2 SVGIG (reference sequence). Here the CDR3 DNA reads TGTGCCTGGAGTGTAAGCTCCTACGAGCAGTACTTC. Its translation: CAWSVSSYEQYF.

The chain links TRBV30 to TRBJ1-1; a weak D match, TRBD1 (5 bases). The CDR3 contains 14 residues. V dropped 3 bases and J dropped 1 base, with 12 bases sitting between them. CDR1 is GTSNPN and CDR2 is SVGIG in the germline V gene (reference sequence). The CDR3 protein is CAWRSRASNTEAFF. The CDR3, as DNA: TGTGCCTGGAGGAGCAGGGCCTCGAACACTGAAGCTTTCTTT.

In this sample, this clone turned up a few times. The gene calls are TRBV20-1 and TRBJ1-2, with no clear D. Germline CDR1 reads DFQATT; CDR2 reads SNEGSKA (reference sequence). Trimming took off 8 bases at V and 6 bases at J, with 13 bases between the two ends. The CDR3 is made up of 11 amino acids. CDR3 residues: CSSLPIDGYTF. DNA of the CDR3: TGCAGTTCTCTTCCCATTGATGGCTACACCTTC.

This chain links TRBV6-1 with TRBJ2-3; 8 positions match TRBD2. Germline V gene lookup returns CDR1 MNHNS and CDR2 SASEGT. This CDR3 is built from 13 residues. Trimming took 6 bases from V and 4 from J; bases not matched to a gene: 3. The CDR3 DNA follows: TGTGCCAGCAGCGGGACTAGTGCAGATACGCAGTATTTT. As protein: CASSGTSADTQYF.

This sequence joins TRBV29-1 and TRBJ1-1; possibly TRBD1 for D (6 bases). V was trimmed by 4 bases and J by 9 bases, leaving 18 bases between them. This CDR3 spans 13 amino acids. The germline gives CDR1 SQVTM, CDR2 ANQGSEA. The CDR3 DNA sequence: TGCAGCGTTGGTTCCTCCAGGGACAACCAAGCTTTCTTT. This codes for CSVGSSRDNQAFF.

The chain is built from TRBV6-1 and TRBJ1-1; D gene ambiguous. CDR3 length: 15 residues. The germline V gene has CDR1 MNHNS and CDR2 SASEGT. V lost 3 bases and J lost 4, with 15 bases in between. The CDR3 nucleotides read TGTGCCAGCAGTGAGAGGGCCCGGGGTGGCACTGAAGCTTTCTTT. Its translation: CASSERARGGTEAFF.

This chain joins TRBV5-4 and TRBJ2-3; no reliable D call. Trimming left V 0 bases short and J 6 bases short, with 2 bases between. Germline V gives CDR1 SGHNT, CDR2 YYREEE (reference sequence). The CDR3 sequence is 11 residues long. CDR3 DNA: TGTGCCAGCAGCTTGGTGGATACGCAGTATTTT. This codes for CASSLVDTQYF.

The chain joins TRBV5-6 to TRBJ2-7, with D perhaps TRBD2 (5 bases). Germline V lookup: CDR1 SGHDT, CDR2 YYEEEE. The CDR3 spans 14 residues. With 2 bases removed from V and 3 bases from J, the gap between germline ends came to 12 bases. The CDR3 coding sequence is TGTGCCAGCAGCTTAGGGAGCTCCAACTACGAGCAGTACTTC. Amino acid sequence: CASSLGSSNYEQYF.

The chain employs TRBV6-1 and TRBJ2-5; perhaps TRBD2 as D (6 bases). Germline CDR1 and CDR2: MNHNS and SASEGT. The V end lost 10 bases, the J end lost 4 bases, and 16 bases lay between the germline ends. This CDR3 is 13 amino acids long. The CDR3 here is CATRPGVGETQYF. CDR3 in DNA: TGTGCCACCCGTCCGGGGGTGGGAGAGACCCAGTACTTC.

This clone was counted a few times. The rearrangement links TRBV4-2 to TRBJ2-1, with 13 bases fitting TRBD2. The germline CDR1 and CDR2 sequences are LGHNA and YNFKEQ. V lost 0 bases to trimming and J lost 7 bases; unmatched junction nucleotides: 3. This CDR3 comprises 16 residues. CDR3 sequence: CASSQEGLAGVNEQFF. The CDR3 DNA reads TGTGCCAGCAGCCAAGAAGGACTAGCGGGGGTGAATGAGCAGTTCTTC.

The V and J genes are TRBV20-1 and TRBJ2-3; D gene unclear. This CDR3 is 11 amino acids long. CDR1 is DFQATT and CDR2 is SNEGSKA in the germline V gene (reference sequence). Trimming pared 4 bases from V and 6 bases from J, leaving 8 bases between. CDR3 sequence: CSATSLDTQYF. The DNA of the CDR3 is TGCAGTGCTACCTCCTTGGATACGCAGTATTTT.

The rearrangement links TRBV30 to TRBJ1-2, with 10 bases identical to TRBD1. From germline, CDR1 is GTSNPN and CDR2 SVGIG (reference sequence). V was clipped by 2 bases and J by 3 bases; unmatched bases: 3. The CDR3 loop spans 14 amino acids. The CDR3 DNA sequence: TGTGCCTGGAGTACCGGGACAGGGGACTATGGCTACACCTTC. Protein product: CAWSTGTGDYGYTF.

V is TRBV29-1 and J is TRBJ2-7; D might be TRBD1 (6 bases). CDR1 and CDR2 from the germline V gene are SQVTM and ANQGSEA. CDR3 size: 12 residues. V lost 7 bases to trimming and J lost 3 bases, with 13 bases between them. The CDR3 sequence: CSALQGSYEQYF. The DNA of the CDR3 is TGCAGCGCTCTGCAGGGGAGCTACGAGCAGTACTTC.

The chain links TRBV10-3 to TRBJ2-7; 9 nucleotides agree with TRBD2. Germline lookup yields CDR1 ENHRY and CDR2 SYGVKD. With V trimmed by 4 bases and J by 3 bases, 10 bases remained unmatched. CDR3 size: 16 residues. This CDR3 reads CAISGRLAGTLYEQYF. CDR3 nucleotides: TGTGCCATCAGTGGGAGGCTAGCGGGGACTCTCTACGAGCAGTACTTC.

This clone was recorded a few times. CDR3 DNA sequence: TGTGCCAGCAGCTTTAGCGGGAGAGGGTACAATGAGCAGTTCTTC. It translates to CASSFSGRGYNEQFF. This rearrangement joins TRBV7-8 to TRBJ2-1, with TRBD2 matching 9 bases. The CDR3 spans 15 residues. With V trimmed by 3 bases and J by 4 bases, 4 bases remained unmatched. Germline V gene lookup returns CDR1 SGHVS and CDR2 FQNEAQ.

The gene calls are TRBV30 and TRBJ1-2; no clear D. V was trimmed by 5 bases and J by 6 bases, leaving 7 bases between them. This CDR3 has 10 amino acids. Germline-derived CDR1 and CDR2 are GTSNPN and SVGIG (reference sequence). This CDR3 is CAWDGHGYTF. The CDR3 bases are TGTGCCTGGGACGGCCATGGCTACACCTTC.

V usage is TRBV9 and J usage is TRBJ2-1, with TRBD2 identical over 15 bases. This CDR3 has 17 residues. Germline-derived CDR1 and CDR2 are SGDLS and YYNGEE. J lost 8 bases, V lost 3 bases, and 9 bases had no gene match. The CDR3 DNA follows: TGTGCCAGCAGCGACCGGACTAGCGGGAGGGGGTGGGATGAGCAGTTCTTC. Protein: CASSDRTSGRGWDEQFF.